This TCR beta chain emerged from a study of control samples from healthy donors and cancer patients. Trimming shortened V by 1 base and J by 0 bases, and 12 bases separated the two germline ends. Per germline, CDR1 KGHSH and CDR2 LQKENI. The CDR3 has 16 residues. Assay: immunoSEQ multiplex PCR; the TCRdb copy retains only in-frame clones and omits some. The data hold some 160,000 clones, with roughly 92% observed a single time. This chain connects TRBV18 to TRBJ1-1; D perhaps matches TRBD1 (5 bases). The clonotype comes from a woman between 25 and 40 years old in good health. The sample taken for sequencing was blood. CDR3 nucleotides: TGTGCCAGCTCACCACAAGCTGGGGGACTGAACACTGAAGCTTTCTTT. It specifies CASSPQAGGLNTEAFF.